These T cell receptor beta chains were read from a single sample in a study of blood T cell repertoires in COVID-19. The protocol was immunoSEQ multiplex PCR, while the TCRdb copy is restricted to in-frame clones and leaves out a portion. Here the sample spans roughly 70,000 clones, roughly nine tenths being singletons. Sample: peripheral blood. These receptors were obtained from a man aged 50-59 years with COVID-19, enrolled during active disease. The CDR3 runs from the conserved cysteine through the conserved F or W. D genes are given only for firm matches. Clone sizes are given selectively: once, few, many, or a class where the clone is expanded.

TGTGCCAGTAGTATCGGACTAGCGGGAGCTCGAGGGAATGAGCAGTTCTTC,CASSIGLAGARGNEQFF,TRBD2,TRBV19,TRBJ2-1,17,NA
TGTGCCAGCAGCCAACTTAGCGGGAGGGCCCTCGCAGATACGCAGTATTTT,CASSQLSGRALADTQYF,TRBD2,TRBV4-2,TRBJ2-3,17,NA
TGTGCCATCAGACCAGACAGCCCGGGTTCACCCCTCCACTTT,CAIRPDSPGSPLHF,NA,TRBV10-3,TRBJ1-6,14,NA
TGTGCCAGCAGCGTGGACAGGGCCGACTATGGCTACACCTTC,CASSVDRADYGYTF,TRBD1,TRBV28,TRBJ1-2,14,NA
TGTGCCAGTAGTATAACAGACCTCTATGGCTACACCTTC,CASSITDLYGYTF,NA,TRBV19,TRBJ1-2,13,NA
TGTGCCTGGAGTCCTCCCCGGAGCTCCTACAATGAGCAGTTCTTC,CAWSPPRSSYNEQFF,NA,TRBV30,TRBJ2-1,15,NA
TGTGCCACCAGTGTATCGTCGAGGGGGACCTACAATGAGCAGTTCTTC,CATSVSSRGTYNEQFF,NA,TRBV24-1,TRBJ2-1,16,NA
TGCGCCAGCAGTGACCAGGGGGCTGTCGAGCAGTACTTC,CASSDQGAVEQYF,TRBD1,TRBV10-2,TRBJ2-7,13,NA
TGTGCCAGCAGCGCGCGGATAGGGGGACAGGGAAACAATGAGCAGTTCTTC,CASSARIGGQGNNEQFF,TRBD1,TRBV9,TRBJ2-1,17,NA
TGTGCCAGCAGTTCGGGACAGGGATACTACGAGCAGTACTTC,CASSSGQGYYEQYF,TRBD1,TRBV28,TRBJ2-7,14,NA
TGTGCCAGCAGCTTTGGCAGCTCCTACGAGCAGTACTTC,CASSFGSSYEQYF,NA,TRBV5-4,TRBJ2-7,13,NA
TGTGCCAGCTCACCCCTTAGGACTAGCGGGAGGAGCACCGGGGAGCTGTTTTTT,CASSPLRTSGRSTGELFF,TRBD2,TRBV18,TRBJ2-2,18,NA
TGCAGCGTCATTCCGGGAGGGCCCTCGGCCGAGCAGTTCTTC,CSVIPGGPSAEQFF,TRBD2,TRBV29-1,TRBJ2-1,14,NA
TGTGCCAGCAGCGCCATGGGGGGGGGCACAGATACGCAGTATTTT,CASSAMGGGTDTQYF,TRBD2,TRBV9,TRBJ2-3,15,NA
TGTGCCAGCAGTTACTCCGGGGGCACTGAAGCTTTCTTT,CASSYSGGTEAFF,NA,TRBV6-6,TRBJ1-1,13,NA
TGTGCCAGCAGTTACCTAGGGACAGGCCTTGATCAGCCCCAGCATTTT,CASSYLGTGLDQPQHF,TRBD1,TRBV6-5,TRBJ1-5,16,NA
TGCAGCGTTAGAGGTCAGTCGAACACCGGGGAGCTGTTTTTT,CSVRGQSNTGELFF,NA,TRBV29-1,TRBJ2-2,14,NA
TGCGCCAGCAGCGGCGGGACAGGGGGCCGCTATGGCTACACCTTC,CASSGGTGGRYGYTF,TRBD1,TRBV5-1,TRBJ1-2,15,NA
TGTGCCAGCAGCCTCCTAGACAGCCCAACTTACCACGAGCAGTACTTC,CASSLLDSPTYHEQYF,NA,TRBV6-6,TRBJ2-7,16,few
TGTGCCAGCAGCCAAAGAGGGACTAGAGGATCTCGTTACCTACACAATGAGCAGTTCTTC,CASSQRGTRGSRYLHNEQFF,TRBD2,TRBV13,TRBJ2-1,20,NA
TGTGCCACCAGTACAGGGGTGGCCTACAATGAGCAGTTCTTC,CATSTGVAYNEQFF,TRBD1,TRBV24-1,TRBJ2-1,14,NA
TGTGCCAGCTCCAAGGACAGGGTTGACACCGGGGAGCTGTTTTTT,CASSKDRVDTGELFF,TRBD1,TRBV18,TRBJ2-2,15,NA
TGTGCCAGCAGCCCGACTGGGGCTTTTAACTATGGCTACACCTTC,CASSPTGAFNYGYTF,NA,TRBV7-9,TRBJ1-2,15,NA
TGTGCCAGCAGTCCAGGGGGCAGTGGTAATTCACCCCTCCACTTT,CASSPGGSGNSPLHF,TRBD1,TRBV6-5,TRBJ1-6,15,NA
TGTGCCAGCAGTTTGGGGGGGCTGAATTCTGAAGCTTTCTTT,CASSLGGLNSEAFF,NA,TRBV27,TRBJ1-1,14,NA
TGTGCCAGTAGTCCTACTGCGAATCAGGGTTTGAAAGGAAACACCATATATTTT,CASSPTANQGLKGNTIYF,NA,TRBV6-6,TRBJ1-3,18,NA
TGTGCCATCTCACGACTAGCGGGAGGGCCGGGCACCGGGGAGCTGTTTTTT,CAISRLAGGPGTGELFF,TRBD2,TRBV10-3,TRBJ2-2,17,NA
TGTGCCAGCAGCTTCTTGGCCAGCGGGCAGGAGACCCAGTACTTC,CASSFLASGQETQYF,NA,TRBV5-6,TRBJ2-5,15,NA
TGTGCCAGCAGTATTCCCGGGACTAGCGGGAGGTACGAGCAGTACTTC,CASSIPGTSGRYEQYF,TRBD2,TRBV28,TRBJ2-7,16,NA
TGTGCCAGCAGCTTGATCCAATCTGGGGCCAACGTCCTGACTTTC,CASSLIQSGANVLTF,NA,TRBV5-4,TRBJ2-6,15,few
TGTGCCAGCAGCCTTAGCGGGAGTAGGGGAGAGACCCAGTACTTC,CASSLSGSRGETQYF,TRBD2,TRBV7-9,TRBJ2-5,15,NA
TGTGCCAGCAGTTCCAGCCCAGAGGACTCTGGGGCCAACGTCCTGACTTTC,CASSSSPEDSGANVLTF,NA,TRBV6-2/TRBV6-3,TRBJ2-6,17,NA
TGTGCCACCAGTGAAAGAACAGGAATCTCTGGGGCCAACGTCCTGACTTTC,CATSERTGISGANVLTF,NA,TRBV24-1,TRBJ2-6,17,NA
TGTGCCAGCAGTTACTCGACAGCGAACACCGGGGAGCTGTTTTTT,CASSYSTANTGELFF,NA,TRBV6-5,TRBJ2-2,15,NA
TGTGCCAAGCGACAGGGGGGGACCGGGGAGCTGTTTTTT,CAKRQGGTGELFF,TRBD1,TRBV30,TRBJ2-2,13,NA
TGTGCCAGCAGCTTAAGTACCTGGGAGGGCGAGCAGTTCTTC,CASSLSTWEGEQFF,TRBD2,TRBV11-1,TRBJ2-1,14,NA
TGTGCCAGCAGTGAAAGGGAGGGGAGCTACACCTTC,CASSEREGSYTF,NA,TRBV6-1,TRBJ1-2,12,few
TGTGCCAGTAGCGTGCAAGGGGGCGCCTACGAGCAGTACTTC,CASSVQGGAYEQYF,TRBD1,TRBV19,TRBJ2-7,14,NA
TGTGCCAGTAGTCACAGGGGGCAAGGCTATGGCTACACCTTC,CASSHRGQGYGYTF,TRBD1,TRBV19,TRBJ1-2,14,few
TGTGCCAGTGGACTGACAGGCCAAAATCAGCCCCAGCATTTT,CASGLTGQNQPQHF,NA,TRBV19,TRBJ1-5,14,NA
TGTGCCAGCAGTGAAGGGCACGGGTATAGCAATCAGCCCCAGCATTTT,CASSEGHGYSNQPQHF,NA,TRBV6-1,TRBJ1-5,16,NA
TGTGCCAGCAGCTTAGGTTCGGGCGGGCTCATGAACACTGAAGCTTTCTTT,CASSLGSGGLMNTEAFF,NA,TRBV7-6,TRBJ1-1,17,many
TGTGCCAGCAGCGTAGGGGGACAAGCCTACAATGAGCAGTTCTTC,CASSVGGQAYNEQFF,NA,TRBV9,TRBJ2-1,15,NA
TGTGCCAGCTCTATAGTAGACAGCCCCACAGATACGCAGTATTTT,CASSIVDSPTDTQYF,NA,TRBV18,TRBJ2-3,15,once
TGTGCCAGCAGCTCCACTTTACGGACAGGCTTTAGTGAAGCTTTCTTT,CASSSTLRTGFSEAFF,TRBD1,TRBV5-6,TRBJ1-1,16,NA
TGTGCCAGCAGCTTGGGGGGGCAGGGGGCAATGGGAACTGAAGCTTTCTTT,CASSLGGQGAMGTEAFF,TRBD1,TRBV5-4,TRBJ1-1,17,NA
TGCAGCGTTGAGAGAGAGAATGGCTACACCTTC,CSVERENGYTF,NA,TRBV29-1,TRBJ1-2,11,once
TGTGCCAGCAGCTTGGGACAGGCTAAGGAGGGGTCTAGCACAGATACGCAGTATTTT,CASSLGQAKEGSSTDTQYF,TRBD1,TRBV7-9,TRBJ2-3,19,NA
TGCGCCAGCAAAAGACTAGCGGGAGGTATAGATACGCAGTATTTT,CASKRLAGGIDTQYF,TRBD2,TRBV5-1,TRBJ2-3,15,once
TGTGCCAGCAGCCAGGTCCGGGACTACTCCTACGAGCAGTACTTC,CASSQVRDYSYEQYF,TRBD2,TRBV4-2,TRBJ2-7,15,NA
TGTGCCAGCAGTTTAGCGGGGGCCTACGAGCAGTACTTC,CASSLAGAYEQYF,TRBD2,TRBV28,TRBJ2-7,13,NA
TGTGCCAGCAGCCTGGGCCGGACCTACGAGCAGTACTTC,CASSLGRTYEQYF,NA,TRBV12-3/TRBV12-4,TRBJ2-7,13,NA
TGTGCCAGCAGCTTAGCTTTTAATGGCGGCTCCTACGAGCAGTACTTC,CASSLAFNGGSYEQYF,NA,TRBV7-8,TRBJ2-7,16,NA
TGTGCCAGCAGCTTAGGGGCGGGACAGGGGGCCCGGGGCACTGAAGCTTTCTTT,CASSLGAGQGARGTEAFF,TRBD1,TRBV7-8,TRBJ1-1,18,NA